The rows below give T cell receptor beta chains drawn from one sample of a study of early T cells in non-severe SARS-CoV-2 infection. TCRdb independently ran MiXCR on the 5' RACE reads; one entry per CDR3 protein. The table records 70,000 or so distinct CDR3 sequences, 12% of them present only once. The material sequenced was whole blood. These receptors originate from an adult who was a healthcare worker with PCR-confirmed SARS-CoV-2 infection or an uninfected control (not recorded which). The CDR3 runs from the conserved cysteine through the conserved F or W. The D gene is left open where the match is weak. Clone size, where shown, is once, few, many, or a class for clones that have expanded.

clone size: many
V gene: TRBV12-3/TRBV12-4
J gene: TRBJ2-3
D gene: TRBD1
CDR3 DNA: TGTGCCAGCAGTTTAGGGACAGGGACAGATACGCAGTATTTT
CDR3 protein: CASSLGTGTDTQYF

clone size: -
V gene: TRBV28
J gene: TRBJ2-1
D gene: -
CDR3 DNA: TGTGCCAGCAGTTACCTAGTGGGAGGAAATGAGCAGTTCTTC
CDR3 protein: CASSYLVGGNEQFF

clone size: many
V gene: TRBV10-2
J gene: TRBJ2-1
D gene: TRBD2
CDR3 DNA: TGCGCCAGCAGTGCGGGAGGTCCGACCTACAATGAGCAGTTCTTC
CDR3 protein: CASSAGGPTYNEQFF

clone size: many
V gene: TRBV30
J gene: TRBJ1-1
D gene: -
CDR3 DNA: TGTGCCTGGAGGAACCAGGGTTACACTGAAGCTTTCTTT
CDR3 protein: CAWRNQGYTEAFF

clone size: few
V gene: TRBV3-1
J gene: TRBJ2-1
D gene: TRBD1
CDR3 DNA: TGTGCCAGCAGCCTCCAGCCGTCCAGGACAGGGTACTACAATGAGCAGTTCTTC
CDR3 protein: CASSLQPSRTGYYNEQFF

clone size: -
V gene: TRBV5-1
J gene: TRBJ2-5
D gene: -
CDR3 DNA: TGCGTCAGCAGCTTGGGTATCGGACGGGCGGCACAAGAGACCCAGTACTTC
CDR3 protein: CVSSLGIGRAAQETQYF

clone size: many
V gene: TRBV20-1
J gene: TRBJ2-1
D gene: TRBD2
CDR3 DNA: TGCAGTGCTAGATGGGGCCTAGCGGGGTACAATGAGCAGTTCTTC
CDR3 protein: CSARWGLAGYNEQFF

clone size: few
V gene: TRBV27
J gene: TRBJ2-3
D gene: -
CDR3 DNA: TGTGCCAGCAGTGGCAGGGGCGAAGATACGCAGTATTTT
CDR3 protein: CASSGRGEDTQYF

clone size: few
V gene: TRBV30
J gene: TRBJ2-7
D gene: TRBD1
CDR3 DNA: TGTGCCTGGAGTCGACAGGGTTTAGAGCAGTACTTC
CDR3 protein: CAWSRQGLEQYF

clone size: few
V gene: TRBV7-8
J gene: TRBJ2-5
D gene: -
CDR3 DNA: TGTGCCAGCAGTGCGGGACAGCACCAAGAGACCCAGTACTTC
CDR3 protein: CASSAGQHQETQYF

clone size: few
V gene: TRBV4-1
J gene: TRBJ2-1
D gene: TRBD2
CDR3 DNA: TGCGCCAGCAGCCAGGCGGGAGACGTCAATGAGCAGTTCTTC
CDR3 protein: CASSQAGDVNEQFF

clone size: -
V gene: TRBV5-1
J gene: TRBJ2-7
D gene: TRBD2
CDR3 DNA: TGCGCCAGCAGCTGGGAGGGGACCGACGAGCAGTACTTC
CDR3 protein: CASSWEGTDEQYF

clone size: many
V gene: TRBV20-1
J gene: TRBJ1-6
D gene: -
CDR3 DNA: TGCAGTGCTAGAATTTCAGGGAATTCACCCCTCCACTTT
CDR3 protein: CSARISGNSPLHF

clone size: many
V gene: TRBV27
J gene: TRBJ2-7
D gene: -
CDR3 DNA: TGTGCCAGCAGTTTCAGGGGAGGGGACGAGCAGTACTTC
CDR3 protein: CASSFRGGDEQYF

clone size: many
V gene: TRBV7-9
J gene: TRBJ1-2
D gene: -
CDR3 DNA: TGTGCCAGCAGCTTGCAGACAGACTATGGCTACACCTTC
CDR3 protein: CASSLQTDYGYTF

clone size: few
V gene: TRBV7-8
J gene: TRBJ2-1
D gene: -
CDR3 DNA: TGTGCCAGCAGCTCCAAAGAAAGCGTCTACAATGAGCAGTTCTTC
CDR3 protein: CASSSKESVYNEQFF

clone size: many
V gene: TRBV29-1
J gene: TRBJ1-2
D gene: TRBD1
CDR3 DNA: TGCAGCGTCTCCGGGACAGACTATGGCTACACCTTC
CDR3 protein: CSVSGTDYGYTF

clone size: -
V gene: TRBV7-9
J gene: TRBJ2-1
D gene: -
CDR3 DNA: TGTGCCAGCAGCTTCACTCCCAATGAGCAGTTCTTC
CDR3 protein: CASSFTPNEQFF

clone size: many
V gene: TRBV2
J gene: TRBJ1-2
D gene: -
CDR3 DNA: TGTGCCAGCAGTGGCCCAGGGGTCCGGGGCTACACCTTC
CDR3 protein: CASSGPGVRGYTF

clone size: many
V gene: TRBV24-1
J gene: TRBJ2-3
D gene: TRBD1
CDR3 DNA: TGTGCCACGGACAGGGGAGGAACAGATACGCAGTATTTT
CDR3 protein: CATDRGGTDTQYF

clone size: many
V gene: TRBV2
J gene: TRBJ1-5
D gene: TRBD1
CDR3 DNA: TGTGCCAGCAGAAGGACAGGGGTTAATCAGCCCCAGCATTTT
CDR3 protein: CASRRTGVNQPQHF

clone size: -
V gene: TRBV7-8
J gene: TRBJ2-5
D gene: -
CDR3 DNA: TGTGCCAGCAGCTTAGAGGGAGTCCAAGAGACCCAGTACTTC
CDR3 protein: CASSLEGVQETQYF

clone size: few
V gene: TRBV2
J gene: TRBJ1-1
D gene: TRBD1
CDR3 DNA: TGTGCCAGCAGTGAACGACAGGGGATAGACACTGAAGCTTTCTTT
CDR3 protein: CASSERQGIDTEAFF

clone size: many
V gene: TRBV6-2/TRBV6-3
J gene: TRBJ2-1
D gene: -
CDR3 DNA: TGTGCCAGCAGTTACTTGACCACCTGGGACTTC
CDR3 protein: CASSYLTTWDF

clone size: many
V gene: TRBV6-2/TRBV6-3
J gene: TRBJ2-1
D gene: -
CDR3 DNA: TGTGCCAGCAGTCCCGGGACACGAGGGTACAATGAGCAGTTCTTC
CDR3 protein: CASSPGTRGYNEQFF

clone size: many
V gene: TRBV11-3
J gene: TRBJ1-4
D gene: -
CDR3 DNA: TGTGCCAGCAGCAATGGGCTAGGGGAAAAACTGTTTTTT
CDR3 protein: CASSNGLGEKLFF

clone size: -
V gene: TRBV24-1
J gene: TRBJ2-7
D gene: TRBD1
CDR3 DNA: TGTGCCACCAGTGATTCCGGACAGGGTATCAACTCCTACGAGCAGTACTTC
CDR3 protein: CATSDSGQGINSYEQYF

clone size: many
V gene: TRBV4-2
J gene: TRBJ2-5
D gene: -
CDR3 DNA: TGTGCCAGCAGCCAAGTTTCTAGCGGGACAGGAGAGACCCAGTACTTC
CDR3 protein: CASSQVSSGTGETQYF

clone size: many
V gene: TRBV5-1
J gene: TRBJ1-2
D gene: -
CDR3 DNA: TGCGCCAGCAGCTTGGGAGGAGGGGTATACTATGGCTACACCTTC
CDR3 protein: CASSLGGGVYYGYTF

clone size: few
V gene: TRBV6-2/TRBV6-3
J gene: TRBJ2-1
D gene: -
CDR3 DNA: TGTGCCAGCAGCCTCCAGCTAGCGCTCTACAATGAGCAGTTCTTC
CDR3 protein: CASSLQLALYNEQFF

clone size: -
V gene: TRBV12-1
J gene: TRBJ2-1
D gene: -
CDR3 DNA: TGTGCCAGCAGCTTTGCGGGAGGGGGCTCCTACAATGAGCAGTTCTTC
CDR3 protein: CASSFAGGGSYNEQFF

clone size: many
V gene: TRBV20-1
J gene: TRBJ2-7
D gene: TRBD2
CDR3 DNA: TGCAGTGCTAGAGGGGGAGGGCTAGCGGGAGTTGGGTCCTACGAGCAGTACTTC
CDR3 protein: CSARGGGLAGVGSYEQYF

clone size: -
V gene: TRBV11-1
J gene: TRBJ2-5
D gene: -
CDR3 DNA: TGTGCCAGCAGGGCTAAGGGGTCAGGAGAGACCCAGTACTTC
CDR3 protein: CASRAKGSGETQYF

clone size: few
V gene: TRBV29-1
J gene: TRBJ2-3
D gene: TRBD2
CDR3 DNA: TGCAGCGTTAGCGGGGGGCGCTACACAGATACGCAGTATTTT
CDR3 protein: CSVSGGRYTDTQYF

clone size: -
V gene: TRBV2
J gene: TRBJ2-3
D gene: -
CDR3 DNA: TGTGCCAGCAGTGGTCAGGGGACAGATACGCAGTATTTT
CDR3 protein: CASSGQGTDTQYF

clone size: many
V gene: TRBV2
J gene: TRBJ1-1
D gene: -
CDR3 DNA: TGTGCCAGCAGTGACGGGCTAACTGAAGCTTTCTTT
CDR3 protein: CASSDGLTEAFF

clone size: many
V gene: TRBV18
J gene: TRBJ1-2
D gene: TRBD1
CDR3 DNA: TGTGCCAGCTCATTCCGGGACAGTAACTATGGCTACACCTTC
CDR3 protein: CASSFRDSNYGYTF

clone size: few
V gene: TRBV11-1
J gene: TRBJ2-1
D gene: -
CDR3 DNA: TGTGCCAGCAGCGGGCTGCGGACGGGAAATGAGCAGTTCTTC
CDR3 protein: CASSGLRTGNEQFF

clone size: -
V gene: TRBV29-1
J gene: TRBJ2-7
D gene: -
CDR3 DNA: TGCAGCGCGTATCAGGGGCCTAGGGACGAGCAGTACTTC
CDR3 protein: CSAYQGPRDEQYF